The rows below give T cell receptor beta chains drawn from one sample of a study of early T cells in non-severe SARS-CoV-2 infection. TCRdb reprocessed the 5' RACE reads with MiXCR, giving one entry per CDR3 protein. The table shows approximately 90,000 distinct CDR3 sequences, with approximately 12% occurring only once. The sequenced sample was whole blood, obtained at baseline. The source is an adult who was a healthcare worker with PCR-confirmed SARS-CoV-2 infection or an uninfected control (not recorded which). CDR3s include the opening cysteine and the closing phenylalanine or tryptophan.

v_call cdr3_length cdr3_aa
TRBV20-1 19 CSAAPFSSGGSVTYNEQFF
TRBV7-8 15 CASSLGVAGVNEQFF
TRBV28 16 CASSSGQGVYVDTQYF
TRBV5-4 15 CASSSPNMASGELFF
TRBV7-7 16 CASSLAERPSPYEQYF
TRBV15 16 CATSREGGGRRDTQYF
TRBV25-1 16 CASSEWRGVDTGELFF
TRBV10-3 13 CAISAPDRDGYTF
TRBV10-3 16 CAISPGLARGTDTQYF
TRBV5-1 14 CASSQQASSYEQYF
TRBV11-3 13 CANRMTSGNIQYF
TRBV18 15 CASSPLSAGNTEAFF
TRBV2 14 CASSELQGEDGYTF
TRBV27 13 CANSLLPWDEQFF
TRBV20-1 13 CSAGGQDKNIQYF
TRBV5-1 15 CASSLAGTDQETQYF
TRBV24-1 16 CATPRDRGHSNQPQHF
TRBV6-6 13 CASSYDAQGGYTF
TRBV25-1 16 CASSVAGVTTNEKLFF
TRBV15 18 CATSRLPAGQGGADTQYF
TRBV5-1 14 CASSLWTGPEGKYF
TRBV5-8 14 CASSHEGPQFEAFF
TRBV3-1 13 CASSWGEYTEAFF
TRBV15 15 CATSDMGRQSNEQFF
TRBV10-3 14 CATGAKTGANVLTF
TRBV6-2/TRBV6-3 14 CASSPDREVYGYTF
TRBV18 13 CASSRTGVNEQFF
TRBV10-2 12 CASSGGANGYTF
TRBV7-3 15 CASSLRGRADNEQFF
TRBV9 17 CASSVKGVGGVSTEAFF
TRBV27 14 CASSAYGGSYEQYF
TRBV11-2 12 CASSVRTDTQYF
TRBV13 16 CASSSLRGEGRYEQYF
TRBV5-1 17 CASSLRLAGGLGYEQYF
TRBV12-3/TRBV12-4 15 CASSLAASGRLEQFF
TRBV5-5 13 CASRRTGGHGYTF
TRBV7-6 15 CASSSTGGGRDGYTF
TRBV12-3/TRBV12-4 10 CASGSGELFF
TRBV6-5 12 CASSSDTDTQYF
TRBV19 14 CASSPDRISHEQYF
TRBV18 15 CASSPILAPGDGYTF
TRBV20-1 15 CSATRAGTPNTEAFF
TRBV7-9 12 CASSGTVHEQYF
TRBV29-1 12 CSVGRGGYEQYF
TRBV6-2/TRBV6-3 12 CASSSPVSGYTF
TRBV20-1 15 CSARDGWSTTDTQYF
TRBV7-3 16 CASRNKTDSGANVLTF
TRBV5-1 14 CASSWRDTGYEQYF
TRBV5-6 16 CASSPLGVSTHYEQYF
TRBV24-1 11 CATRTDYGYTF
TRBV7-2 15 CASNRPGQGTDTQYF
TRBV19 14 CASSAPGQGTEAFF
TRBV14 16 CASSQERGLVADTQYF
TRBV27 18 CASSPHRDRVSYNSPLHF
TRBV11-3 14 CASSLGQGYNEQFF